This T cell receptor (beta chain) was sequenced during a study of Graves' ophthalmopathy and Graves' hyperthyroidism (dated by TCRdb to 2017 to 2018). About the study as a whole: Peripheral blood samples were taken at the time of initial diagnosis, before any treatment was given. Once sampling was done, hyperthyroidism patients were given methimazole at a starting dose of 30 mg daily, while ophthalmopathy patients were given high-dose intravenous methylprednisolone. In roughly 6 hyperthyroidism patients, T-cell repertoires of thyroid tissue and blood were compared. To explore V-J signatures that separate ophthalmopathy from hyperthyroidism, a discovery set of about a hundred patients was enrolled, consisting of more than 40 with ophthalmopathy and approximately 57 with stable hyperthyroidism. An independent validation cohort comprised under 20 hyperthyroidism patients and 17 patients who later progressed from hyperthyroidism to ophthalmopathy. In total, around 130 blood samples were TCR-sequenced: 43 ophthalmopathy, 75 hyperthyroidism and approximately 17 hyperthyroidism-to-ophthalmopathy patients. The study used TCR beta repertoire signatures to distinguish Graves' ophthalmopathy from Graves' hyperthyroidism and to predict progression to ophthalmopathy.

This clonotype was recorded a few times. Its binding antigen is unknown. Within one base of it there is no much larger clone, and no base qualities were kept. From cysteine to phenylalanine, the CDR3 is 14 amino acids long. The entry retains the CDR3 DNA only, 42 bases that are in frame from base 1. The germline V gene encodes CDR1 LNHDA and CDR2 SQIVND (reference sequence). V and J are truncated by 5 bases and 2 bases respectively, leaving an intervening sequence of 13 bases. TCR beta CDR3 regions were amplified from RNA transcripts for repertoire sequencing. A first-round RT-PCR used HTBI primers with the Qiagen OneStep RT-PCR kit, followed by a second-round multiplex PCR, size selection and purification. The libraries underwent paired-end sequencing with 100 bp reads on an Illumina HiSeq2000. The study's own analysis went as follows. SOAPnuke was used for read processing, and reads with adapters, uncalled bases, a mean Phred below 15, or no exact constant-primer or identifier match were discarded. High-quality paired reads were merged with COPE v1.2.5. Each unique nucleotide sequence was defined as a clonotype, and clonotypes were aligned to IMGT TRB V, D and J references with MiTCR v1.1. Only V-J combinations with frequency above 0.0001 were analysed, covering 98% to 99.2% of repertoires. For each V-J combination, a TCR clonal expansion and chaos score was defined as F50 clonal expansion divided by the chaos observed in the TCRdist matrix. Welch's t-statistics and random forest were used to narrow the features down to more than 10 V-J combinations, which were then fed into a naive Bayes classifier. Thyroid-blood repertoire similarity was quantified with the Morisita-Horn index. The public sequencing data were trimmed at Q25 with fastp and processed into clonotypes with MiXCR by TCRdb, which kept only in-frame beta chains. A single entry per CDR3 protein holds the most common genes and DNA from its merged rows. TCRdb, rather than the study authors, made the V and J calls. Present in this sample are roughly 700,000 distinct CDR3 sequences, 40% of which were seen just once. The top ten constitute 44% of the sample.

The ophthalmopathy patients had moderately to severely active disease, with a Clinical Activity Score of 3 or higher, a NOSPECS grade of 4 or higher, and a disease duration of less than 3 months. Patients with other autoimmune diseases, uncontrolled infections, pregnancy or lactation were excluded from the study. Diagnosis relied on clinical symptoms, serum thyroxine, TRAb, thyroid ultrasound and orbital computed tomography. Ficoll-Paque density gradient centrifugation was used to isolate PBMCs from about 9.4 ml of fresh peripheral blood. Trizol reagent was used to extract the total RNA, and its quality was then checked on an Agilent 2100 Bioanalyzer. The paper's findings and limits, for the study overall: In cross-validation, the 13-signature model distinguished ophthalmopathy from stable hyperthyroidism with around 90% sensitivity and around 84% specificity, while in the test set the corresponding values were about 80% and 75%. In validation, the model predicted ophthalmopathy progression with about 70% sensitivity and approximately 72% specificity; more than ten predicted patients were CT-confirmed with GO in a median of about 6.1 months. Among expanded thyroid clonotypes with frequency above 0.001, most also showed up in blood, which suggests that blood repertoires may reflect the thyroid immune response. No statistical method was used to predetermine the sample size, and group allocation was not hidden from the investigators.

The chain links TRBV19 with TRBJ2-7; the D segment may tentatively be TRBD1 or TRBD2, each giving 6 matched bases. Sequenced input: peripheral blood. The source of this sequence is an adult man with Graves' ophthalmopathy. The nucleotide sequence is given as TGTGCCAGTAGTGCTGCGGGACAAACCTACGAGCAGTACTTC. Translated, this is CASSAAGQTYEQYF. Beyond the CDR3, the reference TRBV19 and TRBJ2-7 genes provide the residues; the full variable domain reads: DGGITQSPKYLFRKEGQNVTLSCEQNLNHDAMYWYRQDPGQGLRLIYYSQIVNDFQKGDIAEGYSVSREKKESFPLTVTSAQKNPTAFYLCASSAAGQTYEQYFGPGTRLTVT.